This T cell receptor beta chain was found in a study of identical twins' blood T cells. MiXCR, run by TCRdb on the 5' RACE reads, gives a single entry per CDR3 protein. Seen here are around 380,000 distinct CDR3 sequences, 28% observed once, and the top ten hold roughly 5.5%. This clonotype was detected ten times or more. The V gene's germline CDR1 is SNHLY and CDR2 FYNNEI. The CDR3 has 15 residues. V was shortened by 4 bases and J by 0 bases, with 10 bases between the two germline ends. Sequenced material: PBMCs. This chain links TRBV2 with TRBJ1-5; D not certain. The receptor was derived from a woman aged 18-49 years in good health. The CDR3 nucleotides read TGTGCCAGCAGTGTGCAGGAATATAGCAATCAGCCCCAGCATTTT. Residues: CASSVQEYSNQPQHF. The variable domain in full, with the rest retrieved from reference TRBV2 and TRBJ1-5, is EPEVTQTPSHQVTQMGQEVILRCVPISNHLYFYWYRQILGQKVEFLVSFYNNEISEKSEIFDDQFSVERPDGSNFTLKIRSTKLEDSAMYFCASSVQEYSNQPQHFGDGTRLSIL.